This section outlines one T cell receptor beta chain sequence together with its context. These data belong to a study of shared clonotypes between healthy human individuals. Germline V gene lookup returns CDR1 SNHLY and CDR2 FYNNEI. Trimming took off 7 bases at V and 4 bases at J, with 16 bases between the two ends. The CDR3 totals 15 residues. Sequenced by immunoSEQ multiplex PCR; TCRdb stores in-frame clones only, minus some. The sample yields about 2.3 million clones, around 90% seen once. The J gene is TRBJ2-2, the V gene TRBV2, with D tentatively TRBD1 (5 bases). The sequenced sample was naive CD4+ T cells from PBMCs. Subset denoted: CD45RA+ positively selected. This TCR was recovered from a man aged 18-30 years in good health. Some clones in this sample may be carry-over from other donors' samples. Written as DNA, the CDR3 is TGTGCCAGCAATCATTTAGCTCAGGGCACCGGGGAGCTGTTTTTT. It specifies CASNHLAQGTGELFF.